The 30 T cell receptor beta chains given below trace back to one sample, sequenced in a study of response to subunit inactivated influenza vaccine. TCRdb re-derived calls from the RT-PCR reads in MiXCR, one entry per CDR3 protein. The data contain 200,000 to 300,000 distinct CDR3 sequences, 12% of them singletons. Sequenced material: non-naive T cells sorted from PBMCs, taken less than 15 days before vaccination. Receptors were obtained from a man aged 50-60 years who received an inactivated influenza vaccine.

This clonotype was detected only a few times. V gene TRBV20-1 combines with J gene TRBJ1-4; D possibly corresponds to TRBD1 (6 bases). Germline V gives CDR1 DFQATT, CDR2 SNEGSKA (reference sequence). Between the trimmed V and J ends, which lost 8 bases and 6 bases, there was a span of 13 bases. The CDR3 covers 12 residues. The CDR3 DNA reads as TGCAGTCCGGGGGGGCGGGATGAAAAACTGTTTTTT. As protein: CSPGGRDEKLFF.

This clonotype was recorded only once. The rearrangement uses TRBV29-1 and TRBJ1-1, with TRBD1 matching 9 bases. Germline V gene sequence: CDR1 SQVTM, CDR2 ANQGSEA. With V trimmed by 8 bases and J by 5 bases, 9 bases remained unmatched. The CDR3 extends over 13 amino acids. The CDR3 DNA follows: TGCAGCTCCTACAGGGGGCGTGGTACTGAAGCTTTCTTT. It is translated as CSSYRGRGTEAFF. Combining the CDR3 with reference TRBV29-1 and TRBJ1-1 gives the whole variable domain SAVISQKPSRDICQRGTSLTIQCQVDSQVTMMFWYRQQPGQSLTLIATANQGSEATYESGFVIDKFPISRPNLTFSTLTVSNMSPEDSSIYLCSSYRGRGTEAFFGQGTRLTVV.

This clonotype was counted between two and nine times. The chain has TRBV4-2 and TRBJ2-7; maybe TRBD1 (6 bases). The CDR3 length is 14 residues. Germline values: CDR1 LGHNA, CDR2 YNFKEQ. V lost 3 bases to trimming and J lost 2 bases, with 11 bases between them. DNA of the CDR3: TGTGCCAGCAGCCAGATTTCAGGGGCCTACGAGCAGTACTTC. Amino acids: CASSQISGAYEQYF.

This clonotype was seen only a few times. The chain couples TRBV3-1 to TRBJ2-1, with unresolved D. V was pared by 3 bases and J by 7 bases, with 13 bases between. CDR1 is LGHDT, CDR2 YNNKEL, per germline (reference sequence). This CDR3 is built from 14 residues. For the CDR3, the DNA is TGTGCCAGCAGCCAGGATCCCGCTAGAAATGAGCAGTTCTTC. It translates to CASSQDPARNEQFF.

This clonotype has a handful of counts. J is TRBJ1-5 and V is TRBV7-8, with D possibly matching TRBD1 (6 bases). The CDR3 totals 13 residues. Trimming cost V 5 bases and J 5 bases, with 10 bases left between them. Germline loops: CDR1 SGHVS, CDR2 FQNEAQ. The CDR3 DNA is TGTGCCAGCAGCACTGGACAGTATCAGCCCCAGCATTTT. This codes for CASSTGQYQPQHF.

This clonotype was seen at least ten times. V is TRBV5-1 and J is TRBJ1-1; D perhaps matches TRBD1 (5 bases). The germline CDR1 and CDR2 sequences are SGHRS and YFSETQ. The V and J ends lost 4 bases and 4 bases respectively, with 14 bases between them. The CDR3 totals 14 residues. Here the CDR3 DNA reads TGCGCCAGCAGCCCCTATGGACAAGGCACTGAAGCTTTCTTT. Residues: CASSPYGQGTEAFF.

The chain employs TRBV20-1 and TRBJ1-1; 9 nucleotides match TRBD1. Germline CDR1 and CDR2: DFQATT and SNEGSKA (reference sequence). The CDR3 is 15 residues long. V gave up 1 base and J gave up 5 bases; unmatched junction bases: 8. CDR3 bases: TGCAGTGCTAGAGGATCACAGGGGGCAGAGACTGAAGCTTTCTTT. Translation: CSARGSQGAETEAFF.

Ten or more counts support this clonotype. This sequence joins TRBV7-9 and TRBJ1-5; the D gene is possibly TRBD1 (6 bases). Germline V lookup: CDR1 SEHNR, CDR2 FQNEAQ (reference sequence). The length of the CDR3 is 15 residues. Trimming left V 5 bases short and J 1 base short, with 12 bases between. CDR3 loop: CASSEMGHSNQPQHF. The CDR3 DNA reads TGTGCCAGCAGCGAGATGGGACACAGCAATCAGCCCCAGCATTTT. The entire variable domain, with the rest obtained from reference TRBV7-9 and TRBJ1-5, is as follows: DTGVSQNPRHKITKRGQNVTFRCDPISEHNRLYWYRQTLGQGPEFLTYFQNEAQLEKSRLLSDRFSAERPKGSFSTLEIQRTEQGDSAMYLCASSEMGHSNQPQHFGDGTRLSIL.

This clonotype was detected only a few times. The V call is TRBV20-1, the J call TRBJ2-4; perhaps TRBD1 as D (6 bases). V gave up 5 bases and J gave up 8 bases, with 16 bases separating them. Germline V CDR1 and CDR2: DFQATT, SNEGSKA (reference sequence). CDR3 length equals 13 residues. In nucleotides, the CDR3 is TGCAGTGCTCCACAGGGCGGAGTTTACATTCAGTACTTC. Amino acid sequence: CSAPQGGVYIQYF.

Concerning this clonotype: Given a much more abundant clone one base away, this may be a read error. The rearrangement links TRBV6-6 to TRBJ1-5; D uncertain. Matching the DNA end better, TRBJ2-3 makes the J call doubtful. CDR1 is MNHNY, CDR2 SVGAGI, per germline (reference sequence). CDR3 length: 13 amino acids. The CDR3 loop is CASTQGLNQPQYF. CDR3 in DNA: TGTGCCAGCACTCAAGGGCTAAATCAGCCCCAGTATTTT.

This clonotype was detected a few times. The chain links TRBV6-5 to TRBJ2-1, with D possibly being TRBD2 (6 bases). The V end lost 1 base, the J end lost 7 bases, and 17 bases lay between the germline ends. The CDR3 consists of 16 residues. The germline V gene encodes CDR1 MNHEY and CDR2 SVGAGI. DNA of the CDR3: TGTGCCAGCAGTTACTTCAAAACCACAGCGGGTAATGAGCAGTTCTTC. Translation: CASSYFKTTAGNEQFF.

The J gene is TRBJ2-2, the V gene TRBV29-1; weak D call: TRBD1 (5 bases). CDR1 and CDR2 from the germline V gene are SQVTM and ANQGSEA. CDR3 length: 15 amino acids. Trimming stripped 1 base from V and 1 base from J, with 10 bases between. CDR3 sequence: CSVEGDGQNTGELFF. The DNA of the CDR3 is TGCAGCGTTGAAGGAGACGGACAGAACACCGGGGAGCTGTTTTTT.

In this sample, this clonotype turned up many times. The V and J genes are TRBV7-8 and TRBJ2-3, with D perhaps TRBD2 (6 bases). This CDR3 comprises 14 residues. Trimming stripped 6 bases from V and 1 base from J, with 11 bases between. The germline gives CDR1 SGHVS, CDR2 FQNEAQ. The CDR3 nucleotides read TGTGCCAGCAGGGGAGGACGGGGCACAGATACGCAGTATTTT. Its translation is CASRGGRGTDTQYF.

The CDR3 loop is CASTTSGAYNEQFF. In DNA form, the CDR3 reads TGTGCCAGCACGACTAGCGGAGCCTACAATGAGCAGTTCTTC. V gene TRBV28 combines with J gene TRBJ2-1; 9 bases are a match to TRBD2. CDR3 length: 14 residues. The ends lost 7 bases at V and 2 bases at J; junction bases unmatched: 3. Germline V gene sequence: CDR1 MDHEN, CDR2 SYDVKM.

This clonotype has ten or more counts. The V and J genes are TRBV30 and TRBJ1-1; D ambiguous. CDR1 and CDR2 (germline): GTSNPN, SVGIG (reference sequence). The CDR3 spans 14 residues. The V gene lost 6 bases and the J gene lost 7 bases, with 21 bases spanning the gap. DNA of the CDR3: TGTGCCTGCCCACGAAGGCGGGGTCTGGGTGAAGCTTTCTTT. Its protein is CACPRRRGLGEAFF.

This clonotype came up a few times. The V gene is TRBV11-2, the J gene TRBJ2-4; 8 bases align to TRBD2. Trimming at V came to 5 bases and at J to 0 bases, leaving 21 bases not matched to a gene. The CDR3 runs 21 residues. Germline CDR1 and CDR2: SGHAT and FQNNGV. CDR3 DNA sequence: TGTGCCAGCAGCCCTTTACATCTTGCGGGAGGCGATTTACTAGCCAAAAACATTCAGTACTTC. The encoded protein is CASSPLHLAGGDLLAKNIQYF.

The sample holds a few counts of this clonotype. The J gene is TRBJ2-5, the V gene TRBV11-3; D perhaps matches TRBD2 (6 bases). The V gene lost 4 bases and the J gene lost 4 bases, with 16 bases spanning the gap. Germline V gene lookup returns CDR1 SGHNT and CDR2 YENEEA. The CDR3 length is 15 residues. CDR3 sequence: CASSSSGGGGETQYF. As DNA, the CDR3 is TGTGCCAGCAGCTCCAGTGGGGGAGGAGGAGAGACCCAGTACTTC.

CDR3 sequence: CASSEESLRGSSQYF. The CDR3, as DNA: TGTGCCAGCAGTGAAGAATCATTGCGGGGGAGCTCCCAGTACTTC. V usage is TRBV6-1 and J usage is TRBJ2-5, with 7 bases aligning to TRBD2. J lost 9 bases, V lost 1 base, and 11 bases had no gene match. CDR1 MNHNS and CDR2 SASEGT come from the germline V gene. The CDR3 has 15 residues.

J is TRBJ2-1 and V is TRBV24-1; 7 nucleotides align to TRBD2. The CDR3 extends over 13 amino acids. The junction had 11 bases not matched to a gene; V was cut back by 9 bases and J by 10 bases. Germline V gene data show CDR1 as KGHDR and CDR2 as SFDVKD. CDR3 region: CATSAGWVKEQFF. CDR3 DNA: TGTGCCACCTCAGCGGGGTGGGTCAAAGAGCAGTTCTTC.

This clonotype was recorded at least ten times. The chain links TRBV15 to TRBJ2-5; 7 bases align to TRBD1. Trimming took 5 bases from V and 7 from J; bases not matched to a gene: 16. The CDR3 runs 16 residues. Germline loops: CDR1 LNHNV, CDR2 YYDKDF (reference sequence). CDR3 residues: CATSGGTGDPIGTQYF. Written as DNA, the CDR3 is TGTGCCACCAGCGGCGGTACAGGGGACCCCATAGGGACCCAGTACTTC.

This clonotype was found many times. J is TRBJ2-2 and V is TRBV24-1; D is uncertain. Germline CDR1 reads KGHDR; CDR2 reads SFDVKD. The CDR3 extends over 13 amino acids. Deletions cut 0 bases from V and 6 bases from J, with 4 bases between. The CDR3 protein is CATSDLGPGELFF. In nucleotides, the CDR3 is TGTGCCACCAGTGATTTGGGTCCCGGGGAGCTGTTTTTT.

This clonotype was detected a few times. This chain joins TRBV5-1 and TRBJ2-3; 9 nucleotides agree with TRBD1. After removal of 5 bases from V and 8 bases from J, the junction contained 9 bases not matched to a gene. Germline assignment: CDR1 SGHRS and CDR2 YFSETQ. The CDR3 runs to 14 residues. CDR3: CASSPRTDRGTQYF. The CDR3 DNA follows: TGCGCCAGCAGTCCTAGGACGGACAGGGGTACGCAGTATTTT.

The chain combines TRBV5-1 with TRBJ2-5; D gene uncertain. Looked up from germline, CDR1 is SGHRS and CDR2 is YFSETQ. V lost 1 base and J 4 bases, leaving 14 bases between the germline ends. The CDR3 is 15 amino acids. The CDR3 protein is CASSLSSLTRETQYF. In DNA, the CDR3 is TGCGCCAGCAGCTTGTCGTCCCTGACGCGAGAGACCCAGTACTTC.

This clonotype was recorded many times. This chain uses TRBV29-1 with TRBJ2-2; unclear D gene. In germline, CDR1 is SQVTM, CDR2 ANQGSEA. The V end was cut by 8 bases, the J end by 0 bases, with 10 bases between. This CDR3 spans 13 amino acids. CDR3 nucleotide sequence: TGCAGCTTCAGCGAATCGAACACCGGGGAGCTGTTTTTT. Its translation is CSFSESNTGELFF.

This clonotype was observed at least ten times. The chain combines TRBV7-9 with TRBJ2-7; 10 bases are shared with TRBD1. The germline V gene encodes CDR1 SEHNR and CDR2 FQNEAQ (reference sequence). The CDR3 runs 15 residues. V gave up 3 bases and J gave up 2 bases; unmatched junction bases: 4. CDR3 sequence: CASSFGTGDTYEQYF. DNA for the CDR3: TGTGCCAGCAGCTTTGGGACAGGGGACACCTACGAGCAGTACTTC.

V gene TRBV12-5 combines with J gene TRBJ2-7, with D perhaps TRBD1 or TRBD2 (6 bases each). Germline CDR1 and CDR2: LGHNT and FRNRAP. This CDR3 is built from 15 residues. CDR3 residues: CACSQNRDWYGKQYF. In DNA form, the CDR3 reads TGTGCCTGCAGCCAGAACAGGGACTGGTACGGCAAGCAGTACTTC.

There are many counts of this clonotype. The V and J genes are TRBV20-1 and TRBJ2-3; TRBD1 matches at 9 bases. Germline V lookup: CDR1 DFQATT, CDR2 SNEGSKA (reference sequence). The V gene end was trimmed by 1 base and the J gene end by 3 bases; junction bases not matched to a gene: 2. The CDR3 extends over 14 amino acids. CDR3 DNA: TGCAGTGCTAGAGGGGACAGGGTTACAGATACGCAGTATTTT. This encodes CSARGDRVTDTQYF.

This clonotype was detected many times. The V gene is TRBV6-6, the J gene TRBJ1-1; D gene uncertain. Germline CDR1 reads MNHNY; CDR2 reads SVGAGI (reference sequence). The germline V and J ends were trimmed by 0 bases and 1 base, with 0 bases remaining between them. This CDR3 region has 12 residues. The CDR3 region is CASSYSNTEAFF. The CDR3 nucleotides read TGTGCCAGCAGTTACTCGAACACTGAAGCTTTCTTT.

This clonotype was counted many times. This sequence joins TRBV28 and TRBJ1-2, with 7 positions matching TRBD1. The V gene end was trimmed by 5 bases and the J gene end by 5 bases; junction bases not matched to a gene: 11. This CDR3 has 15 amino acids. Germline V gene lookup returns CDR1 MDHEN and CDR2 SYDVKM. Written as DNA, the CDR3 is TGTGCCAGCAGTCCGACAGGGCTAACGGGATATGGCTACACCTTC. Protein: CASSPTGLTGYGYTF.

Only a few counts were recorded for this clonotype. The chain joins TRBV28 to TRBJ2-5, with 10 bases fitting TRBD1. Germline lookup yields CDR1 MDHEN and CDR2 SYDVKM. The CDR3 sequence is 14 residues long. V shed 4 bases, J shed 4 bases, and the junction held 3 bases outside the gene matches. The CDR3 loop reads CASSSRDRGETQYF. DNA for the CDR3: TGTGCCAGCAGTTCAAGGGACAGGGGAGAGACCCAGTACTTC.